The 21 T cell receptor beta chains given below trace back to one sample, sequenced in a study of CD8+ T cells in alopecia areata. Once RNA had been extracted, it was reverse transcribed into cDNA to act as the sequencing template. Here immunoSEQ multiplex PCR was the method, and the copy in TCRdb shows in-frame clones only, minus some. The sample has roughly 97,000 clones, 41% seen once. Sequencing was carried out using CD4+ T cells sorted from blood. The receptor set was obtained from a human donor with alopecia areata.

V is TRBV28 and J is TRBJ2-7; possibly TRBD2 for D (6 bases). Germline CDR1 is MDHEN and CDR2 is SYDVKM. The length of the CDR3 is 15 residues. Trimming removed 4 bases at V and 2 bases at J, with 15 bases between. The CDR3 nucleotides are TGTGCCAGCAGTTCGACAAGGACTACTCCCTACGAGCAGTACTTC. This encodes CASSSTRTTPYEQYF. The full variable domain, rest sourced from reference TRBV28 and TRBJ2-7, is DVKVTQSSRYLVKRTGEKVFLECVQDMDHENMFWYRQDPGLGLRLIYFSYDVKMKEKGDIPEGYSVSREKKERFSLILESASTNQTSMYLCASSSTRTTPYEQYFGPGTRLTVT.

The CDR3 DNA reads TGCGCCAGCAGCTTGGAGGCCAGGGGGCTTGCTGAAGCTTTCTTT. This translates into CASSLEARGLAEAFF. The genes are TRBV5-1 and TRBJ1-1, with 8 positions matching TRBD1. This CDR3 region has 15 residues. The V gene end was trimmed by 0 bases and the J gene end by 6 bases; junction bases not matched to a gene: 7. CDR1 is SGHRS, CDR2 YFSETQ, per germline.

V gene TRBV5-4 combines with J gene TRBJ2-5; 9 bases map to TRBD2. The V gene end was trimmed by 1 base and the J gene end by 1 base; junction bases not matched to a gene: 8. This CDR3 region has 17 residues. CDR1 and CDR2 from the germline V gene are SGHNT and YYREEE (reference sequence). Here the CDR3 DNA reads TGTGCCAGCAGCTTGTATAGGCTAGCGGGGATCCAAGAGACCCAGTACTTC. This sequence encodes CASSLYRLAGIQETQYF.

The J gene is TRBJ1-1, the V gene TRBV9; possible D gene TRBD1, 5 bases. Germline V CDR1 and CDR2: SGDLS, YYNGEE. Trimming stripped 4 bases from V and 0 bases from J, with 13 bases between. The CDR3 contains 15 residues. This CDR3 reads CASSPTGLLNTEAFF. The DNA of the CDR3 is TGTGCCAGCAGCCCGACGGGACTCCTGAACACTGAAGCTTTCTTT.

Here the CDR3 reads CASSLAQAGEQYF. The CDR3, as DNA: TGTGCCAGCAGCTTAGCGCAGGCGGGGGAGCAGTACTTC. The chain is built from TRBV7-9 and TRBJ2-7; D is perhaps TRBD2 (6 bases). CDR1 and CDR2 from the germline V gene are SEHNR and FQNEAQ (reference sequence). This CDR3 has 13 amino acids. Trimming removed 0 bases at V and 7 bases at J, with 10 bases between.

The V call is TRBV5-1, the J call TRBJ2-6, with no clear D. Between the trimmed V and J ends, which lost 7 bases and 0 bases, there was a span of 14 bases. CDR1 is SGHRS, CDR2 YFSETQ, per germline. There are 16 residues in the CDR3. CDR3 DNA sequence: TGCGCCAGCGGCCCACTCAGTGCCTCTGGGGCCAACGTCCTGACTTTC. Translated, it gives CASGPLSASGANVLTF.

This clone was found once. This rearrangement joins TRBV7-2 to TRBJ1-5; D is perhaps TRBD1 (5 bases). CDR1 is SGHTA, CDR2 FQGNSA, per germline. Deletions cut 8 bases from V and 4 bases from J, with 12 bases between. The CDR3 length is 13 residues. The CDR3 here is CASGTRGNQPQHF. In DNA, the CDR3 is TGTGCCAGCGGAACAAGGGGTAATCAGCCCCAGCATTTT.

V usage is TRBV5-1 and J usage is TRBJ2-1; TRBD2 matches at 7 bases. The CDR3 totals 14 residues. Per germline, CDR1 SGHRS and CDR2 YFSETQ. V lost 3 bases and J lost 7; bases outside the gene matches: 7. CDR3 in amino acids: CASSWEGFPNEQFF. The DNA of the CDR3 is TGCGCCAGCAGCTGGGAGGGATTCCCGAATGAGCAGTTCTTC.

With respect to this clone: An end of the junction differs from the germline gene, which may be a read error. The chain links TRBV6-6 to TRBJ2-1; TRBD1 is a possible D gene (6 bases). In germline, CDR1 is MNHNY, CDR2 SVGAGI (reference sequence). CDR3 size: 14 residues. The CDR3 spells CASSYSGVRQERFF. The CDR3, as DNA: TGTGCCAGCAGTTACTCGGGGGTGAGACAGGAGCGGTTCTTC.

This clone was observed a handful of times. The same CDR3 is also encoded by other DNA sequences in this sample. The chain couples TRBV29-1 to TRBJ2-7, with 9 bases fitting TRBD2. The ends lost 7 bases at V and 1 base at J; junction bases unmatched: 8. Per the germline V gene, CDR1 is SQVTM and CDR2 is ANQGSEA. This CDR3 spans 14 amino acids. The CDR3 spells CSATTSGASYEQYF. The CDR3 DNA is TGCAGCGCAACGACTAGCGGAGCTTCCTACGAGCAGTACTTC.

The chain recombines TRBV5-1 with TRBJ2-5; D is perhaps TRBD1 (6 bases). The CDR3 is 14 residues long. CDR1 and CDR2 (germline): SGHRS, YFSETQ. Between the trimmed V and J ends, which lost 3 bases and 3 bases, there was a span of 12 bases. The CDR3 is CASSYGDIEETQYF. The CDR3, as DNA: TGCGCCAGCAGCTACGGGGACATTGAAGAGACCCAGTACTTC.

The chain is built from TRBV19 and TRBJ2-7, with a possible D match to TRBD1 (6 bases). CDR3 length equals 13 residues. CDR1 and CDR2 (germline): LNHDA, SQIVND (reference sequence). V was cut by 5 bases and J by 6 bases, with 14 bases left in between. The CDR3: CASSPGHGVEQYF. The CDR3, as DNA: TGTGCCAGTAGTCCGGGACACGGGGTCGAGCAGTACTTC.

This chain links TRBV7-6 with TRBJ2-5; 8 bases are shared with TRBD1. This CDR3 comprises 17 residues. The germline CDR1 and CDR2 sequences are SGHVS and FNYEAQ. The V segment lost 5 bases and the J segment 4 bases; nucleotides outside the gene matches: 15. Here the CDR3 reads CASSLFRSGTGIETQYF. In nucleotides, the CDR3 is TGTGCCAGCAGCCTATTCCGGTCTGGGACAGGCATAGAGACCCAGTACTTC.

In DNA form, the CDR3 reads TGTGCCAGCAGTTTATCTACCTTGCACACAGATACGCAGTATTTT. Translation gives CASSLSTLHTDTQYF. J is TRBJ2-3 and V is TRBV28; D is unresolved. Germline V gives CDR1 MDHEN, CDR2 SYDVKM. This CDR3 spans 15 amino acids. Deletions cut 1 base from V and 2 bases from J, with 10 bases between.

As DNA, the CDR3 is TGTGCCACCAGCCCCCGACTAGCGGGCCCCTACGAGCAGTACTTC. It encodes CATSPRLAGPYEQYF. J is TRBJ2-7 and V is TRBV15; the match to TRBD2 covers 10 bases. Germline assignment: CDR1 LNHNV and CDR2 YYDKDF (reference sequence). Trimming cost V 5 bases and J 2 bases; bases outside gene matches: 6. The CDR3 runs 15 residues.

This chain uses TRBV4-1 with TRBJ1-1; D is uncertain. CDR1 MGHRA and CDR2 YSYEKL come from the germline V gene. Trimming left V 6 bases short and J 1 base short, with 15 bases between. The CDR3 is 15 residues long. The CDR3 DNA is TGCGCCAGCAGTCATAATATAGCTCAGAACACTGAAGCTTTCTTT. Amino acids: CASSHNIAQNTEAFF.

J is TRBJ1-5 and V is TRBV6-5, with a tentative D call TRBD1 (5 bases). The V gene's germline CDR1 is MNHEY and CDR2 SVGAGI. V lost 9 bases to trimming and J lost 5 bases, with 14 bases between them. The CDR3 has 13 residues. CDR3 protein: CASRAGGDQPQHF. The CDR3 DNA follows: TGTGCCAGTCGGGCCGGAGGGGATCAGCCCCAGCATTTT.

This clone was detected many times. This sequence joins TRBV7-6 and TRBJ1-6; a possible D gene is TRBD1 (5 bases). Germline assignment: CDR1 SGHVS and CDR2 FNYEAQ. The CDR3 covers 13 residues. The germline V and J ends were trimmed by 3 bases and 5 bases, with 5 bases remaining between them. The CDR3 DNA reads TGTGCCAGCAGCTTGGGGGATAATTCACCCCTCCACTTT. Its translation is CASSLGDNSPLHF.

This chain links TRBV12-5 with TRBJ2-3; 10 nucleotides agree with TRBD2. This CDR3 has 16 amino acids. Trimming at V came to 5 bases and at J to 2 bases, leaving 7 bases not matched to a gene. The germline V gene has CDR1 LGHNT and CDR2 FRNRAP. The CDR3 DNA reads TGTGCTAGTGGTCTCCGGACTAGCGGCCACACAGATACGCAGTATTTT. This encodes CASGLRTSGHTDTQYF. The full variable domain, with the rest looked up from reference TRBV12-5 and TRBJ2-3, is DARVTQTPRHKVTEMGQEVTMRCQPILGHNTVFWYRQTMMQGLELLAYFRNRAPLDDSGMPKDRFSAEMPDATLATLKIQPSEPRDSAVYFCASGLRTSGHTDTQYFGPGTRLTVL.

The sample holds one count of this clone. The CDR3: CASSLVRGRGRNEQFF. The CDR3 DNA follows: TGCGCCAGCAGCTTGGTAAGGGGAAGGGGACGAAATGAGCAGTTCTTC. The rearrangement links TRBV5-1 to TRBJ2-1; D might be TRBD1 or TRBD2, each matching 5 bases. The V gene lost 0 bases and the J gene lost 7 bases, with 17 bases spanning the gap. Germline lookup yields CDR1 SGHRS and CDR2 YFSETQ. The CDR3 has 16 amino acids. Variable domain in full (rest from reference TRBV5-1 and TRBJ2-1): KAGVTQTPRYLIKTRGQQVTLSCSPISGHRSVSWYQQTPGQGLQFLFEYFSETQRNKGNFPGRFSGRQFSNSRSEMNVSTLELGDSALYLCASSLVRGRGRNEQFFGPGTRLTVL.

This chain links TRBV29-1 with TRBJ2-7, with TRBD1 matching over 9 bases. The J segment lost 3 bases and the V segment lost 4 bases, leaving 4 bases of the junction unmatched. The germline V gene has CDR1 SQVTM and CDR2 ANQGSEA. The CDR3 length is 13 residues. The CDR3 bases are TGCAGCGTTGGGGGACAGGGTGGCTACGAGCAGTACTTC. Encoded protein: CSVGGQGGYEQYF.